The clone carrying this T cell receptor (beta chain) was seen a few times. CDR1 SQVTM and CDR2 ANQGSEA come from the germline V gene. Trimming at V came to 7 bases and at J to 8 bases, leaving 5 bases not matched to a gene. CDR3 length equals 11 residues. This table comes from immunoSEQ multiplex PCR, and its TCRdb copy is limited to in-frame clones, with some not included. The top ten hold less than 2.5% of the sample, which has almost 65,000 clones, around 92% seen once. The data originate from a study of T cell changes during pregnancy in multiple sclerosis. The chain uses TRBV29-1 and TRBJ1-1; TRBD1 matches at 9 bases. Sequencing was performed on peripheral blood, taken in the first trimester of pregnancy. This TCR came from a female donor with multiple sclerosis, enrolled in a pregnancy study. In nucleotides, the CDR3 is TGCAGCGCTGGGACAGGGATAGAAGCTTTCTTT. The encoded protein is CSAGTGIEAFF. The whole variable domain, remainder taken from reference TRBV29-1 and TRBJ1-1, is SAVISQKPSRDICQRGTSLTIQCQVDSQVTMMFWYRQQPGQSLTLIATANQGSEATYESGFVIDKFPISRPNLTFSTLTVSNMSPEDSSIYLCSAGTGIEAFFGQGTRLTVV.